A single sample gave rise to the 27 T cell receptor beta chains below, sequenced in a study of blood T cell repertoires in COVID-19. Sequencing was performed with immunoSEQ multiplex PCR; in TCRdb, only in-frame clones are kept and a portion is missing. The sample includes about 68,000 clones, approximately 90% of them seen just once. Material: peripheral blood. These receptors were collected from a woman aged 55-70 years with active COVID-19.

This chain connects TRBV6-6 to TRBJ2-3; D gene uncertain. With 7 bases removed from V and 2 bases from J, the gap between germline ends came to 10 bases. The CDR3 length is 13 residues. CDR1 and CDR2 (germline): MNHNY, SVGAGI (reference sequence). The CDR3 coding sequence is TGTGCCAGCAAAGGCAGGTACACAGATACGCAGTATTTT. Its protein is CASKGRYTDTQYF.

This clone has just one count. The J gene is TRBJ2-3, the V gene TRBV3-1 (or the pseudogene TRBV3-2), with a possible D match to TRBD1 (5 bases). Germline values: CDR1 LGHDT, CDR2 YNNKEL (reference sequence). This CDR3 is 16 amino acids long. The V end lost 0 bases, the J end lost 0 bases, and 10 bases lay between the germline ends. The CDR3 DNA reads TGTGCCAGCAGCCAAGAAGGGGATCCTAGCACAGATACGCAGTATTTT. Protein: CASSQEGDPSTDTQYF.

This sequence joins TRBV28 and TRBJ1-3; D unclear. Deletions cut 3 bases from V and 3 bases from J, with 6 bases between. This CDR3 spans 13 amino acids. Germline lookup yields CDR1 MDHEN and CDR2 SYDVKM. The CDR3: CASSFPGGNTIYF. CDR3 bases: TGTGCCAGCAGTTTCCCCGGTGGAAACACCATATATTTT.

The chain recombines TRBV29-1 with TRBJ2-5, with TRBD2 matching over 7 bases. The ends lost 3 bases at V and 8 bases at J; junction bases unmatched: 3. Germline V gene lookup returns CDR1 SQVTM and CDR2 ANQGSEA. The CDR3 loop spans 11 amino acids. The CDR3 DNA reads as TGCAGCGTTGATAGCGGGCTAACCCAGTACTTC. Translation: CSVDSGLTQYF.

This chain connects TRBV4-2 to TRBJ2-1; the match to TRBD1 covers 9 bases. The length of the CDR3 is 17 residues. Per germline, CDR1 LGHNA and CDR2 YNFKEQ. J gave up 7 bases and V 0 bases, and 10 bases lay outside the gene matches. This CDR3 reads CASSQDSDRGLGNEQFF. The CDR3 coding sequence is TGTGCCAGCAGCCAAGATTCGGACAGGGGTTTGGGGAATGAGCAGTTCTTC.

The V and J genes are TRBV24-1 and TRBJ1-5; D is unresolved. The CDR3 totals 12 residues. Germline CDR1 reads KGHDR; CDR2 reads SFDVKD. The V gene lost 3 bases and the J gene lost 9 bases, with 8 bases spanning the gap. The CDR3 nucleotides read TGTGCCACCAGTGATGGGCACAGGCCCCAGCATTTT. This encodes CATSDGHRPQHF.

The chain has TRBV15 and TRBJ2-1; 13 bases are shared with TRBD2. From germline, CDR1 is LNHNV and CDR2 YYDKDF (reference sequence). CDR3 length: 16 residues. With 5 bases clipped from V and 2 bases from J, the junction kept 3 bases outside the gene matches. The CDR3 DNA reads TGTGCCACCAGCGGGACTAGCGGGAACACCTACAATGAGCAGTTCTTC. Its protein is CATSGTSGNTYNEQFF.

This chain connects TRBV10-2 to TRBJ2-3; 12 bases match TRBD2. The germline V gene has CDR1 WSHSY and CDR2 SAAADI. V dropped 0 bases and J dropped 1; count of bases not matched to a gene: 5. The CDR3 consists of 18 residues. The chain's CDR3 is CASSESRLAGAGTDTQYF. CDR3 bases: TGCGCCAGCAGTGAGTCTCGACTAGCGGGGGCCGGCACAGATACGCAGTATTTT.

V gene TRBV10-3 combines with J gene TRBJ2-4; D is unclear. V was cut by 5 bases and J by 11 bases, with 13 bases left in between. The CDR3 extends over 12 amino acids. From germline, CDR1 is ENHRY and CDR2 SYGVKD. The CDR3 sequence is CAISRDGGVQYF. The CDR3 region has the DNA TGTGCCATCAGTCGTGATGGCGGAGTTCAGTACTTC.

This chain links TRBV15 with TRBJ1-1; no definite D call. Trimming left V 0 bases short and J 6 bases short, with 8 bases between. There are 13 residues in the CDR3. Germline assignment: CDR1 LNHNV and CDR2 YYDKDF (reference sequence). The DNA of the CDR3 is TGTGCCACCAGCAGAGATAAACAGTCTGAAGCTTTCTTT. Translation gives CATSRDKQSEAFF.

This clone was counted a single time. V usage is TRBV5-5 and J usage is TRBJ1-1; 10 bases are a match to TRBD1. Germline V lookup: CDR1 SGHKS, CDR2 YYEKEE (reference sequence). There are 14 residues in the CDR3. V shed 7 bases, J shed 3 bases, and the junction held 6 bases outside the gene matches. The DNA of the CDR3 is TGTGCCAGCCAAAGGACAGGGGGAGACACTGAAGCTTTCTTT. The encoded protein is CASQRTGGDTEAFF.

CDR3 in DNA: TGTGCCAGTACCACCGGGACAGGGGGCGCGTACACTGAAGCTTTCTTT. It specifies CASTTGTGGAYTEAFF. The genes are TRBV19 and TRBJ1-1; 12 nucleotides match TRBD1. The germline gives CDR1 LNHDA, CDR2 SQIVND (reference sequence). Unmatched junction bases numbered 9, after V lost 7 bases and J lost 3 bases. This CDR3 is built from 16 residues.

The V and J genes are TRBV3-1 (or the pseudogene TRBV3-2) and TRBJ2-2, with 7 positions matching TRBD2. Germline CDR1 LGHDT, CDR2 YNNKEL (reference sequence). The CDR3 has 16 amino acids. V dropped 4 bases and J dropped 3; count of bases not matched to a gene: 8. This CDR3 is CASSPQGGPYTGELFF. CDR3 nucleotides: TGTGCCAGCAGCCCGCAGGGAGGGCCGTACACCGGGGAGCTGTTTTTT.

This clone was counted once. This chain joins TRBV11-2 and TRBJ1-3; D might be TRBD1 (5 bases). The ends were cut back, 2 bases at V and 2 bases at J, with 10 bases in the middle. Germline loops: CDR1 SGHAT, CDR2 FQNNGV. There are 15 residues in the CDR3. CDR3 nucleotide sequence: TGTGCCAGCAGCTTACTGGCAGGGCCTGGAAACACCATATATTTT. Its translation is CASSLLAGPGNTIYF. The variable domain in full, with the rest retrieved from reference TRBV11-2 and TRBJ1-3, is EAGVAQSPRYKIIEKRQSVAFWCNPISGHATLYWYQQILGQGPKLLIQFQNNGVVDDSQLPKDRFSAERLKGVDSTLKIQPAKLEDSAVYLCASSLLAGPGNTIYFGEGSWLTVV.

CDR3 protein: CASSEAGRGSGNTIYF. DNA for the CDR3: TGTGCCAGCAGTGAAGCCGGGAGGGGCTCTGGAAACACCATATATTTT. The chain is built from TRBV2 and TRBJ1-3, with a tentative D call TRBD1 (5 bases). Germline V CDR1 and CDR2: SNHLY, FYNNEI. The length of the CDR3 is 16 residues. Trimming stripped 0 bases from V and 0 bases from J, with 9 bases between.

The rearrangement joins TRBV3-1 (or the pseudogene TRBV3-2) to TRBJ2-1, with 9 positions matching TRBD2. Germline lookup yields CDR1 LGHDT and CDR2 YNNKEL (reference sequence). Losses at the gene ends were 6 bases for V and 4 bases for J; bases not matched to a gene: 4. The CDR3 is made up of 14 amino acids. The CDR3 DNA sequence: TGTGCCAGCAGGACTAGCGGTCCTTACAATGAGCAGTTCTTC. Its translation: CASRTSGPYNEQFF.

This chain links TRBV5-1 with TRBJ2-2, with D perhaps TRBD1 (6 bases). The CDR3 length is 16 residues. Trimming removed 5 bases at V and 5 bases at J, with 19 bases between. Germline CDR1 reads SGHRS; CDR2 reads YFSETQ. The CDR3 here is CASRYNRALGTGELFF. CDR3 bases: TGCGCCAGCAGGTACAACAGGGCATTAGGGACCGGGGAGCTGTTTTTT.

The rearrangement uses TRBV6-1 and TRBJ2-1, with 14 bases identical to TRBD2. Germline CDR1 MNHNS, CDR2 SASEGT. This CDR3 is built from 16 residues. V was pared by 3 bases and J by 3 bases, with 1 base of the junction left unmatched. This chain's CDR3 is CASSEGLAGVYNEQFF. Written as DNA, the CDR3 is TGTGCCAGCAGTGAGGGACTAGCGGGAGTCTACAATGAGCAGTTCTTC.

This sequence joins TRBV19 and TRBJ2-7; 7 bases are a match to TRBD1. This CDR3 is 15 amino acids long. V lost 5 bases to trimming and J lost 4 bases; unmatched junction nucleotides: 11. Germline V gene sequence: CDR1 LNHDA, CDR2 SQIVND (reference sequence). CDR3 sequence: CASSGTGTDRYEQYF. The CDR3 nucleotides are TGTGCCAGTAGTGGAACCGGGACAGACCGTTACGAGCAGTACTTC.

This clone occurred a few times. Other DNA sequences in the sample encode the same CDR3. The V call is TRBV3-1 (or the pseudogene TRBV3-2), the J call TRBJ1-2, with D perhaps TRBD1 (5 bases). Germline V gene sequence: CDR1 LGHDT, CDR2 YNNKEL (reference sequence). The V end lost 4 bases, the J end lost 8 bases, and 11 bases lay between the germline ends. CDR3 length equals 12 residues. CDR3 in amino acids: CASSLLGGGYTF. CDR3 nucleotide sequence: TGTGCCAGCAGCCTCCTGGGGGGAGGCTACACCTTC.

The chain is built from TRBV19 and TRBJ2-7; D gene unclear. Between the trimmed V and J ends, which lost 7 bases and 3 bases, there was a span of 7 bases. Germline V gene data show CDR1 as LNHDA and CDR2 as SQIVND (reference sequence). The CDR3 extends over 11 amino acids. CDR3 coding DNA: TGTGCCAGTACTAACTTCTACGAGCAGTACTTC. Translated: CASTNFYEQYF.

The J gene is TRBJ2-7, the V gene TRBV4-1; 11 bases match TRBD1. Germline V CDR1 and CDR2: MGHRA, YSYEKL. The CDR3 consists of 19 residues. J was trimmed by 4 bases and V by 1 base; bases with no gene match: 15. The CDR3 loop is CASSQGRGTGTGGTYEQYF. CDR3 coding DNA: TGCGCCAGCAGCCAAGGTAGGGGCACCGGGACAGGGGGAACTTACGAGCAGTACTTC.

This clone was counted a single time. The chain carries TRBV5-1 and TRBJ2-5, with 13 bases fitting TRBD2. The junction had 6 bases not matched to a gene; V was cut back by 2 bases and J by 5 bases. This CDR3 region has 16 residues. Germline V gene data show CDR1 as SGHRS and CDR2 as YFSETQ. The CDR3 region is CASSLSGTSGVETQYF. The CDR3 nucleotides read TGCGCCAGCAGCTTATCCGGGACTAGCGGGGTGGAGACCCAGTACTTC.

The rearrangement uses TRBV21-1 and TRBJ1-4. TRBV21-1 is recorded as a pseudogene. The CDR3 has 12 amino acids. The CDR3 DNA reads TGTGCCAGCAGCCGACCAGGAGGAAAACTGTTTTTT. As protein: CASSRPGGKLFF.

Here the CDR3 reads CASSLKGLRGEHF. CDR3 in DNA: TGTGCCAGCAGTTTAAAGGGACTGCGGGGGGAACACTTT. V usage is TRBV28 and J usage is TRBJ1-6, with D maybe TRBD1 (5 bases). Trimming removed 2 bases from V and 19 bases from J, with 18 bases in between. The CDR3 extends over 13 amino acids. Germline-derived CDR1 and CDR2 are MDHEN and SYDVKM.

This chain uses TRBV28 with TRBJ1-1; 7 bases fit TRBD1. Trimming cost V 6 bases and J 4 bases; bases outside gene matches: 14. CDR1 MDHEN and CDR2 SYDVKM come from the germline V gene. The CDR3 covers 16 residues. CDR3 nucleotides: TGTGCCAGCAGCAACACAGGGGCGCCAGGGTCCACTGAAGCTTTCTTT. Residues: CASSNTGAPGSTEAFF.

J is TRBJ2-2 and V is TRBV19, with D possibly matching TRBD1 (5 bases). Germline CDR1 is LNHDA and CDR2 is SQIVND (reference sequence). V lost 3 bases and J 6 bases, leaving 14 bases between the germline ends. This CDR3 is built from 15 residues. For the CDR3, the DNA is TGTGCCAGTAGTATTGCGGCAGGGTTTGCCGGGGAGCTGTTTTTT. Protein product: CASSIAAGFAGELFF.